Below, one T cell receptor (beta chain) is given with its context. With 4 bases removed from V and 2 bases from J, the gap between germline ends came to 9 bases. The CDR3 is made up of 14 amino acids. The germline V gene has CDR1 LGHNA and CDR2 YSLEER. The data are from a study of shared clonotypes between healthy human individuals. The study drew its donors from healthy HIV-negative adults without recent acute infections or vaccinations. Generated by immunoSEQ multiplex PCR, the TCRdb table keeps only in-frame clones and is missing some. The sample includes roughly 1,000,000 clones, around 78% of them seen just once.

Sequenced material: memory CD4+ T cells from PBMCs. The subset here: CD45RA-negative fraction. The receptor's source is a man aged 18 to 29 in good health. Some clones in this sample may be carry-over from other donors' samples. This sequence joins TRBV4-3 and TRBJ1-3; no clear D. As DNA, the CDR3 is TGCGCCAGCAGCCCGGACCGCACTGGAAACACCATATATTTT. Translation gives CASSPDRTGNTIYF.